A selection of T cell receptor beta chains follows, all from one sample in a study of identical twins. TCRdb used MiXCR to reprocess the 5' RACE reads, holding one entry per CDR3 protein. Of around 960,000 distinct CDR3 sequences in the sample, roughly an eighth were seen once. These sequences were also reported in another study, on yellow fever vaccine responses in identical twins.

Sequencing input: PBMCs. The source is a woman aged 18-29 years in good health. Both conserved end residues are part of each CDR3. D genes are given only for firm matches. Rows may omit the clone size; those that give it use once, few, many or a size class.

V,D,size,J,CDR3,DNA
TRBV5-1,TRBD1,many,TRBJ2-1,CASSRGQAPNEQFF,TGCGCCAGCAGCAGAGGACAGGCCCCTAATGAGCAGTTCTTC
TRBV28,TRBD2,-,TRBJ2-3,CASSLSTSGTFTDTQYF,TGTGCCAGCAGTTTATCGACTAGCGGGACTTTCACAGATACGCAGTATTTT
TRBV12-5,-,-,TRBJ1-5,CASGRQNNQPQHF,TGTGCTAGTGGTAGACAGAACAATCAGCCCCAGCATTTT
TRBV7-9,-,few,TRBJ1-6,CASSLVASGNSPLHF,TGTGCCAGCAGCTTAGTGGCCTCGGGGAATTCACCCCTCCACTTT
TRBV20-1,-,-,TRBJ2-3,CSARGLLAPDTQYF,TGCAGTGCTAGGGGTCTGCTAGCCCCAGATACGCAGTATTTT
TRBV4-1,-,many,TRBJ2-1,CASSPEGYYNEQFF,TGCGCCAGCAGCCCCGAGGGGTACTACAATGAGCAGTTCTTC
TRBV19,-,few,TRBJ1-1,CASRPWAGASTEAFF,TGTGCCAGTAGACCCTGGGCGGGGGCGAGCACTGAAGCTTTCTTT
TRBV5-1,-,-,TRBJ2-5,CASSGGGQETQYF,TGTGCCAGCAGCGGTGGGGGGCAGGAGACCCAGTACTTC
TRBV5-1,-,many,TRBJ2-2,CASSLRDSNTGELFF,TGCGCCAGCAGCTTGAGAGATTCGAACACCGGGGAGCTGTTTTTT
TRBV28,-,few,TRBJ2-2,CASSPGLVDTGELFF,TGTGCCAGCAGTCCCGGTCTAGTGGACACCGGGGAGCTGTTTTTT
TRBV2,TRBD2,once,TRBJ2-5,CASRTTSGRDQETQYF,TGTGCCAGCAGGACGACTAGCGGGAGGGACCAAGAGACCCAGTACTTC
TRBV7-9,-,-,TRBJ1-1,CASSLVVGGGTEAFF,TGTGCCAGCAGCTTAGTGGTAGGGGGTGGCACTGAAGCTTTCTTT
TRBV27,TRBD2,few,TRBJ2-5,CASSFLAGVGKETQYF,TGTGCCAGCAGTTTTCTAGCGGGAGTTGGAAAAGAGACCCAGTACTTC
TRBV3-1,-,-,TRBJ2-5,CASSQEVGQKETQYF,TGTGCCAGCAGCCAAGAGGTCGGCCAAAAAGAGACCCAGTACTTC
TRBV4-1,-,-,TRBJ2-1,CASSQDPHPYNEQFF,TGCGCCAGCAGCCAAGATCCCCATCCTTACAATGAGCAGTTCTTC
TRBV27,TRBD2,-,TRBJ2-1,CASSSPVLAGIHNEQFF,TGTGCCAGCAGTTCCCCGGTGCTAGCGGGTATACACAATGAGCAGTTCTTC
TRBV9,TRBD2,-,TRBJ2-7,CASSVAGEASGNSEQYF,TGTGCCAGCAGCGTAGCTGGGGAGGCTAGCGGGAATAGCGAGCAGTACTTC
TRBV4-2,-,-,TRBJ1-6,CASSQDEANSPLHF,TGTGCCAGCAGCCAAGATGAGGCTAATTCACCCCTCCACTTT
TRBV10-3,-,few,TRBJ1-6,CAISAGNQINSPLHF,TGTGCCATCAGTGCAGGGAACCAGATTAATTCACCCCTCCACTTT
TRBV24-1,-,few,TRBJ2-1,CATSDSTGTGGLGEQFF,TGTGCCACCAGTGACTCCACCGGGACTGGAGGTTTAGGTGAGCAGTTCTTC
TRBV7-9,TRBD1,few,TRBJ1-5,CASSTGQGGQPQHF,TGTGCCAGCAGCACGGGACAGGGCGGACAGCCCCAGCATTTT
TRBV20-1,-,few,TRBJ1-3,CSAGTAADTIYF,TGCAGTGCCGGGACCGCGGCAGACACCATATATTTT
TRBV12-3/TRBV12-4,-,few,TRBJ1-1,CASSFLIEGSMNTEAFF,TGTGCCAGCAGTTTCCTCATTGAGGGGTCCATGAACACTGAAGCTTTCTTT
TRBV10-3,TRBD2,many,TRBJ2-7,CAISEREGWEQYF,TGTGCCATCAGTGAACGGGAGGGCTGGGAGCAGTACTTC
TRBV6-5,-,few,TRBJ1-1,CASSYTSRSWVEAFF,TGTGCCAGCAGTTACACCTCCCGGAGTTGGGTTGAAGCTTTCTTT
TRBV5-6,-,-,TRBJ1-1,CASSLEVERTEAFF,TGTGCCAGCAGCTTGGAGGTTGAACGGACTGAAGCTTTCTTT
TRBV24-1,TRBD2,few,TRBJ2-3,CATSVPLGAGVPDTQYF,TGTGCCACCAGTGTACCCTTAGGAGCGGGAGTTCCAGATACGCAGTATTTT
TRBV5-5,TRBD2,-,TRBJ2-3,CASSLRGGVGFTQYF,TGTGCCAGCAGCTTGCGGGGGGGAGTCGGGTTTACGCAGTATTTT
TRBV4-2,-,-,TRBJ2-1,CASSQAAGGPNNEQFF,TGTGCCAGCAGCCAAGCCGCCGGGGGACCCAACAATGAGCAGTTCTTC
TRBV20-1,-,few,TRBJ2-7,CSAREMGPARAYSESYEQYF,TGCAGTGCTAGAGAGATGGGGCCAGCAAGGGCGTACTCCGAATCCTACGAGCAGTACTTC
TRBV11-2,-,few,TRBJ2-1,CASSLMWQSSYNEQFF,TGTGCCAGCAGCTTAATGTGGCAGAGCTCCTACAATGAGCAGTTCTTC
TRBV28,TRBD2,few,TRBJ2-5,CASSFRGEGETQYF,TGTGCCAGCAGTTTCCGGGGGGAGGGAGAGACCCAGTACTTC
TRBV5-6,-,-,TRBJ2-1,CASNPPSYNEQFF,TGTGCCAGCAACCCGCCGTCTTACAATGAGCAGTTCTTC
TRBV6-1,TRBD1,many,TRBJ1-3,CASRLQGAPGNTIYF,TGTGCCAGCAGACTACAGGGGGCGCCTGGAAACACCATATATTTT
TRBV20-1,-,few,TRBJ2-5,CSASYLEETQYF,TGCAGTGCTAGTTACCTGGAAGAGACCCAGTACTTC
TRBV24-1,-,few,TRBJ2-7,CATSDSVSSYEQYF,TGTGCCACCAGTGATTCAGTGAGCTCCTACGAGCAGTACTTC
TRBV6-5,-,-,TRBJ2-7,CASSYSGFRGQDEQYF,TGTGCCAGCAGTTACTCGGGTTTTCGGGGGCAGGACGAGCAGTACTTC
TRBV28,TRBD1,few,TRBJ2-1,CASSPDREVDEQFF,TGTGCCAGCAGTCCGGACAGGGAAGTCGATGAGCAGTTCTTC
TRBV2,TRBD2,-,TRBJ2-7,CASSVGASGPYEQYF,TGTGCCAGCAGTGTGGGTGCTAGCGGGCCTTACGAGCAGTACTTC
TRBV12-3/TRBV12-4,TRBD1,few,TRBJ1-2,CASSGQGKFYGYTF,TGTGCCAGCAGTGGACAGGGGAAATTCTATGGCTACACCTTC
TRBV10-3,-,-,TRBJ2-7,CAIGPTLYYEQYF,TGTGCCATCGGACCGACCCTCTACTACGAGCAGTACTTC
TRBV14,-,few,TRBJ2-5,CASSITGIETQYF,TGTGCCAGCAGCATCACAGGGATTGAGACCCAGTACTTC
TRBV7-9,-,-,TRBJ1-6,CASSLGGPGNSPLHF,TGTGCCAGCAGCTTAGGGGGGCCGGGGAATTCACCCCTCCACTTT
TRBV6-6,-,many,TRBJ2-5,CASGGQRETQYF,TGTGCCAGCGGAGGGCAACGAGAGACCCAGTACTTC
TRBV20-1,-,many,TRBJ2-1,CSAPVGNEQFF,TGCAGTGCTCCCGTCGGCAATGAGCAGTTCTTC
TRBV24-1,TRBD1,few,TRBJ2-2,CATSDPGTGTYTGELFF,TGTGCCACCAGTGATCCCGGGACAGGAACATACACCGGGGAGCTGTTTTTT
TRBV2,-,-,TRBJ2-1,CASSEAFSFLGGADYNEQFF,TGTGCCAGCAGTGAAGCTTTCTCCTTCTTAGGTGGAGCCGACTACAATGAGCAGTTCTTC
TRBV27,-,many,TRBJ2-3,CASRSPTDTQYF,TGTGCCAGCAGGTCCCCGACAGATACGCAGTATTTT